These 21 T cell receptor beta chains originate from one sample sequenced in a study of blood T cell repertoires in COVID-19. Generated by immunoSEQ multiplex PCR, the TCRdb table keeps only in-frame clones and is missing some. The sample has approximately 190,000 clones, 80% to 85% seen once. The specimen was peripheral blood. The receptors derive from a woman younger than 45 with acute or convalescent COVID-19.

Of note for this clone: This may arise from a read error, as a much more abundant clone is one base away. The V and J genes are TRBV12-3 or TRBV12-4 and TRBJ1-5; D not certain. Trimming removed 3 bases at V and 2 bases at J, with 5 bases between. The CDR3 sequence is 13 residues long. CDR3 sequence reads: CASSFGGNQPQHF. The DNA for the CDR3 is TGTGCCAGCAGTTTCGGGGGCAATCAGCCCCAGCATTTT.

This clone was recorded only once. The chain carries TRBV5-4 and TRBJ2-3; 7 bases fit TRBD2. CDR3 length: 14 residues. Germline V lookup: CDR1 SGHNT, CDR2 YYREEE (reference sequence). V was clipped by 6 bases and J by 2 bases; unmatched bases: 6. In nucleotides, the CDR3 is TGTGCCAGCACTGGGGGACTACCCACAGATACGCAGTATTTT. Translation gives CASTGGLPTDTQYF.

The V call is TRBV28, the J call TRBJ1-1; a possible D gene is TRBD1 (5 bases). The V gene lost 5 bases and the J gene lost 0 bases, with 16 bases spanning the gap. Germline CDR1 reads MDHEN; CDR2 reads SYDVKM. The CDR3 sequence is 16 residues long. CDR3 sequence: CASSDPNWGVNTEAFF. The CDR3 region has the DNA TGTGCCAGCAGTGACCCAAATTGGGGGGTGAACACTGAAGCTTTCTTT.

The chain couples TRBV30 to TRBJ1-6; perhaps TRBD1 as D (6 bases). The CDR3 is 13 amino acids. Deletions cut 7 bases from V and 6 bases from J, with 13 bases between. Germline V gives CDR1 GTSNPN, CDR2 SVGIG (reference sequence). The CDR3 nucleotides read TGTGCCTACATGTCAGGGGCTAATTCACCCCTCCACTTT. Its translation: CAYMSGANSPLHF.

V gene TRBV6-4 combines with J gene TRBJ2-7, with TRBD1 matching over 7 bases. Germline V lookup: CDR1 MRHNA, CDR2 SNTAGT. There are 15 residues in the CDR3. The V gene end was trimmed by 0 bases and the J gene end by 6 bases; junction bases not matched to a gene: 8. In nucleotides, the CDR3 is TGTGCCAGCAGTGACTCACAGGGGCCTTCAGCCGAGCAGTACTTC. It specifies CASSDSQGPSAEQYF.

This rearrangement joins TRBV9 to TRBJ2-1, with TRBD2 matching 9 bases. The CDR3 consists of 13 residues. With V trimmed by 5 bases and J by 3 bases, 0 bases remained unmatched. CDR1 and CDR2 from the germline V gene are SGDLS and YYNGEE. The CDR3 sequence: CASSSGGYNEQFF. In DNA, the CDR3 is TGTGCCAGCAGTAGCGGGGGCTACAATGAGCAGTTCTTC.

The V call is TRBV28, the J call TRBJ2-1; 7 bases align to TRBD2. Germline trimming cut 6 bases from V and 4 bases from J; bases unmatched to any gene: 3. The CDR3 spans 13 residues. CDR1 and CDR2 (germline): MDHEN, SYDVKM. This CDR3 reads CASRGGSYNEQFF. CDR3 DNA: TGTGCCAGCAGGGGGGGGTCGTACAATGAGCAGTTCTTC.

J is TRBJ2-3 and V is TRBV2, with TRBD1 as a possible D gene (6 bases). The CDR3 is 14 amino acids. The V gene's germline CDR1 is SNHLY and CDR2 FYNNEI. The V end was cut by 7 bases, the J end by 1 base, with 12 bases between. The CDR3 DNA reads as TGTGCCAGCAACTTTCAGGGGCGCACAGATACGCAGTATTTT. Its protein is CASNFQGRTDTQYF.

The rearrangement uses TRBV27 and TRBJ1-6, with D perhaps TRBD1 (5 bases). The germline gives CDR1 MNHEY, CDR2 SMNVEV (reference sequence). This CDR3 has 14 residues. V was pared by 3 bases and J by 6 bases, with 9 bases between. CDR3 residues: CASSFLRANSPLHF. The CDR3 DNA is TGTGCCAGCAGTTTTCTCAGGGCTAATTCACCCCTCCACTTT.

The rearrangement uses TRBV28 and TRBJ1-6; D perhaps matches TRBD1 (5 bases). Trimming removed 11 bases from V and 10 bases from J, with 18 bases in between. The CDR3 runs 13 residues. Looked up from germline, CDR1 is MDHEN and CDR2 is SYDVKM. The CDR3 sequence: CAASTRQFSPLHF. The CDR3 bases are TGTGCCGCCTCAACTCGACAGTTCTCACCCCTCCACTTT.

The rearrangement joins TRBV27 to TRBJ1-5; a possible D gene is TRBD1 (5 bases). The CDR3 extends over 14 amino acids. Trimming shortened V by 9 bases and J by 0 bases, and 12 bases separated the two germline ends. Germline-derived CDR1 and CDR2 are MNHEY and SMNVEV (reference sequence). Written as DNA, the CDR3 is TGTGCCAGGGGAGGGGAGGTTAGCAATCAGCCCCAGCATTTT. Amino acid sequence: CARGGEVSNQPQHF.

The chain employs TRBV6-5 and TRBJ1-6; TRBD1 might be the D (5 bases). V dropped 6 bases and J dropped 2 bases, with 11 bases sitting between them. CDR3 length: 15 residues. Germline V gene data show CDR1 as MNHEY and CDR2 as SVGAGI. The CDR3 nucleotides are TGTGCCAGCAGCCAGGGCAGCGCCTATAATTCACCCCTCCACTTT. This sequence encodes CASSQGSAYNSPLHF.

The chain is built from TRBV6-5 and TRBJ2-7, with a possible D match to TRBD2 (6 bases). The CDR3 consists of 13 residues. V was clipped by 6 bases and J by 4 bases, with 13 bases between them. Germline assignment: CDR1 MNHEY and CDR2 SVGAGI. CDR3 protein: CASRPIGLYEQYF. CDR3 DNA sequence: TGTGCCAGCAGACCGATCGGACTATACGAGCAGTACTTC.

As DNA, the CDR3 is TGTGCCAGCAGTGGACAAGGGAGGAGTCGATTCGATGAGCAGTTCTTC. Translating gives CASSGQGRSRFDEQFF. The J gene is TRBJ2-1, the V gene TRBV2; maybe TRBD2 (6 bases). The CDR3 spans 16 residues. Germline V gene data show CDR1 as SNHLY and CDR2 as FYNNEI. Trimming removed 4 bases at V and 8 bases at J, with 21 bases between.

This clone came up once. The chain has TRBV27 and TRBJ2-2; D possibly corresponds to TRBD2 (6 bases). The CDR3 has 15 amino acids. Per germline, CDR1 MNHEY and CDR2 SMNVEV (reference sequence). V dropped 6 bases and J dropped 4 bases, with 15 bases sitting between them. CDR3 protein: CASSPGTLSTGELFF. The CDR3 nucleotides are TGTGCCAGCAGCCCTGGGACTTTATCCACCGGGGAGCTGTTTTTT.

The rearrangement uses TRBV6-5 and TRBJ2-1; 8 bases are a match to TRBD1. CDR1 MNHEY and CDR2 SVGAGI come from the germline V gene. After removal of 8 bases from V and 7 bases from J, the junction contained 10 bases not matched to a gene. The CDR3 has 14 amino acids. The CDR3 sequence: CASSRTGSMNEQFF. The CDR3 DNA sequence: TGTGCCAGCTCCCGGACAGGGAGTATGAATGAGCAGTTCTTC.

This clone was counted once. The CDR3 is CASSYSGGTGTEAFF. The CDR3, as DNA: TGTGCCAGCAGTTACTCTGGCGGGACAGGGACTGAAGCTTTCTTT. The V and J genes are TRBV6-5 and TRBJ1-1, with 9 positions matching TRBD1. The germline V gene has CDR1 MNHEY and CDR2 SVGAGI. With 0 bases clipped from V and 5 bases from J, the junction kept 4 bases outside the gene matches. The CDR3 sequence is 15 residues long.

The gene calls are TRBV5-4 and TRBJ2-7, with 7 bases identical to TRBD1. This CDR3 contains 12 residues. Germline V gives CDR1 SGHNT, CDR2 YYREEE (reference sequence). V trimming: 4 bases; J trimming: 6 bases; junction bases outside the gene matches: 4. CDR3 nucleotides: TGTGCCAGCAGCCTGACAGGGATCGAGCAGTACTTC. Translated, it gives CASSLTGIEQYF.

The CDR3 DNA is TGTGCCAGCAGTTTTACCGGGGGCTATGGCTACACCTTC. Protein product: CASSFTGGYGYTF. The V and J genes are TRBV27 and TRBJ1-2; a possible D gene is TRBD1 (5 bases). Between the trimmed V and J ends, which lost 3 bases and 4 bases, there was a span of 9 bases. Germline lookup yields CDR1 MNHEY and CDR2 SMNVEV (reference sequence). The CDR3 sequence is 13 residues long.

V usage is TRBV27 and J usage is TRBJ2-1, with TRBD1 matching over 7 bases. Germline values: CDR1 MNHEY, CDR2 SMNVEV (reference sequence). V lost 8 bases to trimming and J lost 2 bases; unmatched junction nucleotides: 6. CDR3 length: 14 residues. Here the CDR3 DNA reads TGTGCCAGCGCCCCCGGGACAGCCTACAATGAGCAGTTCTTC. It is translated as CASAPGTAYNEQFF.

The V call is TRBV5-5, the J call TRBJ1-1; D unresolved. The CDR3 covers 13 residues. Germline-derived CDR1 and CDR2 are SGHKS and YYEKEE (reference sequence). The germline V and J ends were trimmed by 4 bases and 4 bases, with 11 bases remaining between them. The CDR3 protein is CASSVPGGTEAFF. The CDR3 DNA reads TGTGCCAGCAGCGTCCCCGGCGGCACTGAAGCTTTCTTT.